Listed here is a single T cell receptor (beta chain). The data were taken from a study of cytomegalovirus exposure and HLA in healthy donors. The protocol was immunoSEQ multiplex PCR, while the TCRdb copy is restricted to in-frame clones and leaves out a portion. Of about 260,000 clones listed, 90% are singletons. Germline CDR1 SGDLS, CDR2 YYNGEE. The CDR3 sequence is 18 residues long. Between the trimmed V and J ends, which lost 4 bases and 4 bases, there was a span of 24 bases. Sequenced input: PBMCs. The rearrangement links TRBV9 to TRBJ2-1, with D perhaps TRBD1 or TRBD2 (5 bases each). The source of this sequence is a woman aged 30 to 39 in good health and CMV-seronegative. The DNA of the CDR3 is TGTGCCAGCAGCTCTACGGGGCTCATCAGCTTGGGATACAATGAGCAGTTCTTC. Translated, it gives CASSSTGLISLGYNEQFF. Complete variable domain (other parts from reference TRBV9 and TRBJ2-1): DSGVTQTPKHLITATGQRVTLRCSPRSGDLSVYWYQQSLDQGLQFLIQYYNGEERAKGNILERFSAQQFPDLHSELNLSSLELGDSALYFCASSSTGLISLGYNEQFFGPGTRLTVL.